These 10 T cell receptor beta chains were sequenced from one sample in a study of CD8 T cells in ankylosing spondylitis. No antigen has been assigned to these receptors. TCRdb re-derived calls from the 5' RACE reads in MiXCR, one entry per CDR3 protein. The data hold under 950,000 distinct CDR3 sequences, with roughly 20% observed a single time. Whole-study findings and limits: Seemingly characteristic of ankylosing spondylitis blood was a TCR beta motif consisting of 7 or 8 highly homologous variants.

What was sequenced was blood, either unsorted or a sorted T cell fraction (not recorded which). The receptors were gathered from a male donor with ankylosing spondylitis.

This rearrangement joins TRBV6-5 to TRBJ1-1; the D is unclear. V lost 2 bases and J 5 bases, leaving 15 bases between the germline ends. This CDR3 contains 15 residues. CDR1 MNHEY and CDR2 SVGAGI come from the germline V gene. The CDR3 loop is CASSYGHPRSTEAFF. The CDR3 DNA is TGTGCCAGCAGTTACGGGCATCCAAGGTCAACTGAAGCTTTCTTT.

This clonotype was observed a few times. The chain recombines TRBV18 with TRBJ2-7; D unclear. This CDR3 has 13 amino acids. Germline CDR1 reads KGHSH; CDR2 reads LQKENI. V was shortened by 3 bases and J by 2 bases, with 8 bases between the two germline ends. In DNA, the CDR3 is TGTGCCAGCTCACCGGACGGTACCTACGAGCAGTACTTC. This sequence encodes CASSPDGTYEQYF.

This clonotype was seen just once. The CDR3 bases are TGTGCCTTCTGTTTTTTTGGTTCAGGCGTACCTACCGGGGAGCTGTTTTTT. Amino acids: CAFCFFGSGVPTGELFF. The rearrangement joins TRBV12-3 or TRBV12-4 to TRBJ2-2, with unresolved D. V was clipped by 11 bases and J by 5 bases, with 27 bases between them. This CDR3 is 17 amino acids long.

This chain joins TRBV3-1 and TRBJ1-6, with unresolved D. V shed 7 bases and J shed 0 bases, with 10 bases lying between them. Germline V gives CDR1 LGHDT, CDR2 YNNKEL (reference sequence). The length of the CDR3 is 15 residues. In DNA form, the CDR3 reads TGTGCCAGCACCCCCGAGGGCTCCTATAATTCACCCCTCCACTTT. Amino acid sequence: CASTPEGSYNSPLHF. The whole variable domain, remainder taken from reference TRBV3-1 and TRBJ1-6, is DTAVSQTPKYLVTQMGNDKSIKCEQNLGHDTMYWYKQDSKKFLKIMFSYNNKELIINETVPNRFSPKSPDKAHLNLHINSLELGDSAVYFCASTPEGSYNSPLHFGNGTRLTVT.

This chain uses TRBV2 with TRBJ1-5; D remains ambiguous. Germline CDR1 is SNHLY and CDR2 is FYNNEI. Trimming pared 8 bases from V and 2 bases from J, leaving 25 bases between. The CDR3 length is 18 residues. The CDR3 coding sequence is TGTGCCAGCTCTCTCCATAGGGTGGGTCTGGAGGGCAATCAGCCCCAGCATTTT. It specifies CASSLHRVGLEGNQPQHF. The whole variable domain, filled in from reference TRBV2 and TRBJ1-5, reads EPEVTQTPSHQVTQMGQEVILRCVPISNHLYFYWYRQILGQKVEFLVSFYNNEISEKSEIFDDQFSVERPDGSNFTLKIRSTKLEDSAMYFCASSLHRVGLEGNQPQHFGDGTRLSIL.

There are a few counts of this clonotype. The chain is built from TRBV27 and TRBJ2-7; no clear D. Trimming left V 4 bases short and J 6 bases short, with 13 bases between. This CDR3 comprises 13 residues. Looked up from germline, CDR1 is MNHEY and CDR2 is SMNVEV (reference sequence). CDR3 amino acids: CASSYNVQAEQYF. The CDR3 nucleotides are TGTGCCAGCAGTTACAACGTCCAAGCCGAGCAGTACTTC.

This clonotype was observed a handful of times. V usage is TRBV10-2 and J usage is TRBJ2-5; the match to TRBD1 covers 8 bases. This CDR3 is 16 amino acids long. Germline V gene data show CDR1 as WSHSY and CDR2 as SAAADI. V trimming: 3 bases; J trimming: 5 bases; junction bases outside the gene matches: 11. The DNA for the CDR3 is TGCGCCAGCAGTGATGAACAGGGGGGAGATAGGGAGACCCAGTACTTC. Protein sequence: CASSDEQGGDRETQYF.

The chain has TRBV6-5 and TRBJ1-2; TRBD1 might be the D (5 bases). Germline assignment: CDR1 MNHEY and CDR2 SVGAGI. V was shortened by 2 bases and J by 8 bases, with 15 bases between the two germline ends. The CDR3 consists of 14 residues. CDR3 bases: TGTGCCAGCAGTTACGCAGGGCTGGTCAACGGCTACACCTTC. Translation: CASSYAGLVNGYTF.

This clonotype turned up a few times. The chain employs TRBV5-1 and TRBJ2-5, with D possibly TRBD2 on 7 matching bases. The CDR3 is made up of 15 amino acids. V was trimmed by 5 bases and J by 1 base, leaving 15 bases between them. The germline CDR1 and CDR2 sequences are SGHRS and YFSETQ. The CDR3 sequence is CASSEGGNSQETQYF. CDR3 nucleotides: TGCGCCAGCAGTGAGGGGGGGAACTCCCAAGAGACCCAGTACTTC.

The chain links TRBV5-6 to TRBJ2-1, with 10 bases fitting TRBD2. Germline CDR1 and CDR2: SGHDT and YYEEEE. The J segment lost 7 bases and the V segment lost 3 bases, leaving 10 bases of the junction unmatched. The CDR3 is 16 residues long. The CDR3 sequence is CASSSLAGGRLNEQFF. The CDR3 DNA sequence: TGTGCCAGCAGCTCCTTAGCGGGAGGCAGGTTGAATGAGCAGTTCTTC.